These 13 T cell receptor beta chains were all obtained from the same sample, sequenced in a study of PD-1 blockade in mismatch repair-deficient tumors. The data were produced by immunoSEQ multiplex PCR, yet TCRdb's version contains in-frame clones alone and is incomplete. The data show approximately 16,000 clones, over 70% seen once. This specimen consisted of PBMCs, obtained less than 25 weeks after starting pembrolizumab. The source of these receptors is an adult with mismatch repair-deficient cancer.

This chain joins TRBV30 and TRBJ1-5; D perhaps matches TRBD1 (5 bases). This CDR3 has 12 amino acids. Trimming removed 2 bases from V and 9 bases from J, with 11 bases in between. The V gene's germline CDR1 is GTSNPN and CDR2 SVGIG (reference sequence). The CDR3 reads CAWSRGTGPQHF. CDR3 DNA: TGTGCCTGGAGTCGGGGGACCGGGCCCCAGCATTTT.

This clone appeared once. The gene calls are TRBV11-2 and TRBJ2-2; 8 bases line up with TRBD1. V dropped 3 bases and J dropped 3; count of bases not matched to a gene: 3. This CDR3 is 15 amino acids long. Germline V gene sequence: CDR1 SGHAT, CDR2 FQNNGV. DNA of the CDR3: TGTGCCAGCAGCTTCCGGACAGGGTACACCGGGGAGCTGTTTTTT. Translation gives CASSFRTGYTGELFF.

This rearrangement joins TRBV11-2 to TRBJ2-1; tentatively, D is TRBD2 (5 bases). V lost 5 bases and J 5 bases, leaving 19 bases between the germline ends. This CDR3 comprises 16 residues. Germline V gene lookup returns CDR1 SGHAT and CDR2 FQNNGV. In DNA form, the CDR3 reads TGTGCCAGCAGCCTCTATAAGAGGGAGCTAGACAATGAGCAGTTCTTC. It specifies CASSLYKRELDNEQFF.

The gene calls are TRBV30 and TRBJ1-1; D not resolved. The germline V and J ends were trimmed by 5 bases and 0 bases, with 7 bases remaining between them. CDR1 is GTSNPN, CDR2 SVGIG, per germline (reference sequence). This CDR3 has 12 residues. CDR3 loop: CAWDYLNTEAFF. The CDR3 DNA sequence: TGTGCCTGGGACTATCTGAACACTGAAGCTTTCTTT.

V gene TRBV18 combines with J gene TRBJ1-1; 7 positions agree with TRBD1. The CDR3 is 16 amino acids. V was clipped by 3 bases and J by 11 bases; unmatched bases: 18. CDR1 is KGHSH, CDR2 LQKENI, per germline. CDR3 sequence (DNA): TGTGCCAGCTCACCGCAGGGGGACGCAGCAGTACTCGGTGCTTTCTTT. It codes for CASSPQGDAAVLGAFF.

The chain has TRBV13 and TRBJ1-3, with no clear D. Trimming took 5 bases from V and 0 from J, leaving 11 bases between them. Germline V gene sequence: CDR1 PRHDT, CDR2 FYEKMQ (reference sequence). This CDR3 is built from 15 residues. The CDR3 DNA is TGTGCCAGCAGCGGCCAGGTCCTCTCTGGAAACACCATATATTTT. It translates to CASSGQVLSGNTIYF.

This clone was found a few times. This chain connects TRBV9 to TRBJ2-7; 7 bases align to TRBD1. The CDR3 contains 16 residues. V lost 2 bases, J lost 3 bases, and 11 bases stayed unmatched. The germline V gene encodes CDR1 SGDLS and CDR2 YYNGEE. The chain's CDR3 is CASSVASTGPLYEQYF. Here the CDR3 DNA reads TGTGCCAGCAGCGTTGCGTCGACAGGGCCGCTCTACGAGCAGTACTTC.

V and J are TRBV10-3 and TRBJ2-1, with TRBD2 as a possible D gene (6 bases). CDR3 size: 16 residues. Germline-derived CDR1 and CDR2 are ENHRY and SYGVKD. V was trimmed by 2 bases and J by 2 bases, leaving 13 bases between them. The CDR3 coding sequence is TGTGCCATCAGTGAGCCGAAGACTAGGACCTACAATGAGCAGTTCTTC. It yields the protein CAISEPKTRTYNEQFF.

The chain uses TRBV27 and TRBJ1-4; 9 nucleotides agree with TRBD1. Trimming took 4 bases from V and 4 from J; bases not matched to a gene: 1. Germline V gene sequence: CDR1 MNHEY, CDR2 SMNVEV (reference sequence). This CDR3 spans 14 amino acids. CDR3 bases: TGTGCCAGCAGTTCGACAGGGGGTAATGAAAAACTGTTTTTT. This translates into CASSSTGGNEKLFF.

This clone was detected once. The rearrangement uses TRBV5-1 and TRBJ1-4, with D maybe TRBD1 (6 bases). V lost 2 bases and J 6 bases, leaving 14 bases between the germline ends. CDR3 length: 15 amino acids. The germline gives CDR1 SGHRS, CDR2 YFSETQ. CDR3 coding DNA: TGCGCCAGCAGCTTACCACAGGGTGGGGATGAAAAACTGTTTTTT. It specifies CASSLPQGGDEKLFF.

This clone was counted a few times. The chain links TRBV5-1 to TRBJ2-7, with 9 bases that match TRBD1. The CDR3 runs to 14 residues. The V and J ends lost 0 bases and 3 bases, in that order; junction bases with no gene match: 1. Germline V gives CDR1 SGHRS, CDR2 YFSETQ. The CDR3 sequence is CASSLDRGRYEQYF. The CDR3, as DNA: TGCGCCAGCAGCTTGGACAGGGGGCGCTACGAGCAGTACTTC.

The chain combines TRBV5-4 with TRBJ2-3; 9 nucleotides line up with TRBD2. The CDR3 extends over 16 amino acids. The V gene's germline CDR1 is SGHNT and CDR2 YYREEE (reference sequence). J lost 5 bases, V lost 1 base, and 8 bases had no gene match. The CDR3 loop reads CASSLSSGRTGDTQYF. The CDR3 nucleotides are TGTGCCAGCAGCTTGAGCAGCGGGAGGACGGGAGATACGCAGTATTTT. The variable domain in full, with the rest retrieved from reference TRBV5-4 and TRBJ2-3, is ETGVTQSPTHLIKTRGQQVTLRCSSQSGHNTVSWYQQALGQGPQFIFQYYREEENGRGNFPPRFSGLQFPNYSSELNVNALELDDSALYLCASSLSSGRTGDTQYFGPGTRLTVL.

This clone rates as medium-sized (0.01 to 0.1%). The chain uses TRBV11-2 and TRBJ2-4, with D maybe TRBD1 (6 bases). Germline loops: CDR1 SGHAT, CDR2 FQNNGV. There are 14 residues in the CDR3. Between the trimmed V and J ends, which lost 2 bases and 1 base, there was a span of 6 bases. The CDR3 nucleotides are TGTGCCAGCAGCTTACAGGGGGCCAAAAACATTCAGTACTTC. Its protein product is CASSLQGAKNIQYF.